This passage covers 30 T cell receptor beta chains from one sample sequenced in a study of CD8 T cells in ankylosing spondylitis. TCRdb reprocessed the 5' RACE reads with MiXCR, giving one entry per CDR3 protein. The repertoire holds fewer than 250,000 distinct CDR3 sequences, approximately 24% seen once, with under 8% in the top ten. The material sequenced was blood, either unsorted or a sorted T cell fraction (not recorded which). These TCRs come from a male donor with ankylosing spondylitis or in good health (not recorded which).

In this sample, this clonotype turned up many times. The rearrangement links TRBV9 to TRBJ2-3, with 12 bases lining up with TRBD2. This CDR3 has 16 residues. With V trimmed by 4 bases and J by 2 bases, 5 bases remained unmatched. The germline CDR1 and CDR2 sequences are SGDLS and YYNGEE. DNA for the CDR3: TGTGCCAGCAGCCCCCGACTAGCGGGAGCCACAGATACGCAGTATTTT. It yields the protein CASSPRLAGATDTQYF. Drawing the rest from reference TRBV9 and TRBJ2-3, the complete variable domain is DSGVTQTPKHLITATGQRVTLRCSPRSGDLSVYWYQQSLDQGLQFLIQYYNGEERAKGNILERFSAQQFPDLHSELNLSSLELGDSALYFCASSPRLAGATDTQYFGPGTRLTVL.

There are many counts of this clonotype. This chain uses TRBV24-1 with TRBJ2-7; the D gene is possibly TRBD1 (6 bases). This CDR3 spans 13 amino acids. CDR1 KGHDR and CDR2 SFDVKD come from the germline V gene. V was trimmed by 3 bases and J by 6 bases, leaving 11 bases between them. DNA of the CDR3: TGTGCCACCAGTGATCGCGCCAGGGGCGAGCAGTACTTC. This codes for CATSDRARGEQYF.

The rearrangement joins TRBV4-3 to TRBJ1-4; TRBD1 agrees at 9 bases. The CDR3 is made up of 16 amino acids. V lost 2 bases and J lost 5; bases outside the gene matches: 6. Germline V gene lookup returns CDR1 LGHNA and CDR2 YSLEER. CDR3 residues: CASSQRGGQGNEKLFF. DNA of the CDR3: TGCGCCAGCAGCCAAAGGGGGGGACAGGGAAATGAAAAACTGTTTTTT.

This clonotype was detected many times. Compared with germline, one end of the junction differs, possibly owing to a read error. V usage is TRBV6-1 and J usage is TRBJ1-5; D is ambiguous. Germline assignment: CDR1 MNHNS and CDR2 SASEGT. The CDR3 has 15 amino acids. CDR3 amino acids: CASSLTVSSDQPQHF. The CDR3 DNA reads TGTGCCAGCAGCCTCACAGTTAGTAGCGATCAGCCCCAGCATTTT.

The chain carries TRBV18 and TRBJ2-2; 8 bases agree with TRBD1. The CDR3 extends over 16 amino acids. V lost 5 bases to trimming and J lost 3 bases; unmatched junction nucleotides: 8. In germline, CDR1 is KGHSH, CDR2 LQKENI. The chain's CDR3 is CASSVRQGRDTGELFF. CDR3 sequence (DNA): TGTGCCAGCTCAGTTCGACAGGGGCGGGACACCGGGGAGCTGTTTTTT. Using reference TRBV18 and TRBJ2-2 for the parts outside the CDR3, the full variable domain is NAGVMQNPRHLVRRRGQEARLRCSPMKGHSHVYWYRQLPEEGLKFMVYLQKENIIDESGMPKERFSAEFPKEGPSILRIQQVVRGDSAAYFCASSVRQGRDTGELFFGEGSRLTVL.

This clonotype showed up many times. The V call is TRBV27, the J call TRBJ2-7; the match to TRBD2 covers 7 bases. V trimming: 9 bases; J trimming: 0 bases; junction bases outside the gene matches: 5. CDR3 size: 13 residues. Germline lookup yields CDR1 MNHEY and CDR2 SMNVEV (reference sequence). The CDR3 nucleotides are TGTGCCAGTATGAGCGGGAACTCCTACGAGCAGTACTTC. Its protein is CASMSGNSYEQYF.

In its sample, this clonotype was seen many times. This sequence joins TRBV5-1 and TRBJ2-1, with no clear D. In germline, CDR1 is SGHRS, CDR2 YFSETQ. V was shortened by 0 bases and J by 2 bases, with 9 bases between the two germline ends. CDR3 length: 15 residues. CDR3 loop: CASSLEPATYNEQFF. The CDR3, as DNA: TGCGCCAGCAGCTTGGAACCCGCAACCTACAATGAGCAGTTCTTC.

The V and J genes are TRBV11-1 and TRBJ2-5, with 15 positions matching TRBD2. The CDR3 length is 14 residues. Unmatched junction bases numbered 0, after V lost 8 bases and J lost 2 bases. The V gene's germline CDR1 is SGHAT and CDR2 FQDESV (reference sequence). The CDR3 is CASGLAGGQETQYF. DNA for the CDR3: TGTGCCAGCGGACTAGCGGGAGGGCAAGAGACCCAGTACTTC.

This clonotype appeared a few times. J is TRBJ2-5 and V is TRBV20-1; 11 nucleotides line up with TRBD1. After removal of 4 bases from V and 2 bases from J, the junction contained 6 bases not matched to a gene. The germline V gene encodes CDR1 DFQATT and CDR2 SNEGSKA (reference sequence). The CDR3 runs 15 residues. The CDR3 region is CSANGQGAKQETQYF. CDR3 DNA: TGCAGTGCTAACGGACAGGGGGCTAAGCAAGAGACCCAGTACTTC.

The chain couples TRBV5-1 to TRBJ2-1, with D possibly being TRBD1 or TRBD2 (5 bases each). Germline V gene sequence: CDR1 SGHRS, CDR2 YFSETQ. Trimming removed 4 bases at V and 1 base at J, with 12 bases between. The CDR3 covers 15 residues. CDR3 region: CASSLRDLSYNEQFF. The CDR3 DNA follows: TGCGCCAGCAGCCTCCGGGACCTATCCTACAATGAGCAGTTCTTC. The variable domain in full, with the rest retrieved from reference TRBV5-1 and TRBJ2-1, is KAGVTQTPRYLIKTRGQQVTLSCSPISGHRSVSWYQQTPGQGLQFLFEYFSETQRNKGNFPGRFSGRQFSNSRSEMNVSTLELGDSALYLCASSLRDLSYNEQFFGPGTRLTVL.

This clonotype was detected many times. The genes are TRBV28 and TRBJ2-5, with D unresolved. The CDR3 contains 13 residues. Germline CDR1 and CDR2: MDHEN and SYDVKM. Trimming left V 7 bases short and J 5 bases short, with 14 bases between. CDR3 sequence reads: CASNEDRRETQYF. DNA for the CDR3: TGTGCCAGCAATGAAGATCGGCGGGAGACCCAGTACTTC.

In this sample, this clonotype turned up once. This chain links TRBV5-1 with TRBJ2-7, with 9 nucleotides matching TRBD1. In germline, CDR1 is SGHRS, CDR2 YFSETQ. V lost 0 bases to trimming and J lost 7 bases; unmatched junction nucleotides: 8. The CDR3 extends over 15 amino acids. The DNA of the CDR3 is TGCGCCAGCAGCTTGGGAACGGGACAGGGAGCGGAGCAGTACTTC. Its protein is CASSLGTGQGAEQYF.

V usage is TRBV3-1 and J usage is TRBJ2-1, with D uncertain. The germline CDR1 and CDR2 sequences are LGHDT and YNNKEL (reference sequence). V was pared by 0 bases and J by 7 bases, with 4 bases between. This CDR3 spans 12 amino acids. CDR3 sequence reads: CASSQDGNEQFF. In DNA, the CDR3 is TGTGCCAGCAGCCAAGATGGTAATGAGCAGTTCTTC.

This clonotype showed up many times. CDR3 DNA: TGCAGTGCCACTCAGGTCAGTTTTGATGAGCAGTTCTTC. Encoded protein: CSATQVSFDEQFF. The rearrangement links TRBV20-1 to TRBJ2-1; D is unresolved. The CDR3 sequence is 13 residues long. Between the trimmed V and J ends, which lost 6 bases and 8 bases, there was a span of 17 bases. Germline values: CDR1 DFQATT, CDR2 SNEGSKA (reference sequence).

This clonotype was found many times. The J gene is TRBJ1-1, the V gene TRBV5-1; D perhaps matches TRBD1 (5 bases). Per germline, CDR1 SGHRS and CDR2 YFSETQ. The CDR3 has 14 amino acids. The ends were cut back, 2 bases at V and 1 base at J, with 9 bases in the middle. DNA of the CDR3: TGCGCCAGCAGCTTTGGGGGAGGGAACACTGAAGCTTTCTTT. It is translated as CASSFGGGNTEAFF. The entire variable domain, with the rest obtained from reference TRBV5-1 and TRBJ1-1, is as follows: KAGVTQTPRYLIKTRGQQVTLSCSPISGHRSVSWYQQTPGQGLQFLFEYFSETQRNKGNFPGRFSGRQFSNSRSEMNVSTLELGDSALYLCASSFGGGNTEAFFGQGTRLTVV.

This clonotype was detected only once. The V call is TRBV12-3 or TRBV12-4, the J call TRBJ2-5, with D hard to call. CDR3 size: 11 residues. Trimming shortened V by 8 bases and J by 7 bases, and 11 bases separated the two germline ends. Here the CDR3 reads CASSLIGTQYF. The CDR3 DNA follows: TGTGCCAGCTCACTAATTGGGACCCAGTACTTC.

This clonotype was observed a few times. The chain links TRBV28 to TRBJ2-1; 8 nucleotides line up with TRBD2. The CDR3 is 12 amino acids. Trimming removed 2 bases from V and 15 bases from J; junction bases left unmatched: 6. The V gene's germline CDR1 is MDHEN and CDR2 SYDVKM. The CDR3 sequence: CASSLLSGGLFF. The CDR3 DNA is TGTGCCAGCAGTTTACTTTCGGGAGGGCTGTTCTTC.

The genes are TRBV3-1 and TRBJ2-6, with a possible D match to TRBD1 (6 bases). V was clipped by 2 bases and J by 0 bases, with 8 bases between them. Germline assignment: CDR1 LGHDT and CDR2 YNNKEL (reference sequence). The CDR3 extends over 16 amino acids. This CDR3 reads CASSQQGSSGANVLTF. DNA of the CDR3: TGTGCCAGCAGCCAACAGGGGAGCTCTGGGGCCAACGTCCTGACTTTC. Using reference TRBV3-1 and TRBJ2-6 for the parts outside the CDR3, the full variable domain is DTAVSQTPKYLVTQMGNDKSIKCEQNLGHDTMYWYKQDSKKFLKIMFSYNNKELIINETVPNRFSPKSPDKAHLNLHINSLELGDSAVYFCASSQQGSSGANVLTFGAGSRLTVL.

The sample holds many counts of this clonotype. The V and J genes are TRBV12-3 or TRBV12-4 and TRBJ2-5; a weak D match, TRBD1 (6 bases). The V end lost 4 bases, the J end lost 3 bases, and 21 bases lay between the germline ends. The CDR3 contains 17 residues. The CDR3 region is CASSYLSGRGMEETQYF. The CDR3 DNA sequence: TGTGCCAGCAGTTACCTCAGTGGAAGGGGGATGGAAGAGACCCAGTACTTC.

Many counts were recorded for this clonotype. This chain uses TRBV20-1 with TRBJ2-7; 7 bases agree with TRBD2. The germline CDR1 and CDR2 sequences are DFQATT and SNEGSKA (reference sequence). The CDR3 sequence is 14 residues long. The J segment lost 5 bases and the V segment lost 3 bases, leaving 10 bases of the junction unmatched. The CDR3 nucleotides read TGCAGTGCTAGTCCCGGCGGGAGTGGTAACGAGCAGTACTTC. Residues: CSASPGGSGNEQYF.

This clonotype appeared a few times. The chain joins TRBV11-2 to TRBJ2-7, with 11 bases fitting TRBD2. The germline V gene has CDR1 SGHAT and CDR2 FQNNGV. V lost 4 bases, J lost 0 bases, and 5 bases stayed unmatched. The CDR3 is 16 residues long. DNA for the CDR3: TGTGCCAGCAGCTCCCGGACTAGCGGGCCCTCCTACGAGCAGTACTTC. It encodes CASSSRTSGPSYEQYF.

This clonotype was observed many times. This chain links TRBV20-1 with TRBJ2-1, with TRBD2 matching 11 bases. The junction had 9 bases not matched to a gene; V was cut back by 1 base and J by 4 bases. This CDR3 has 17 residues. Germline CDR1 is DFQATT and CDR2 is SNEGSKA (reference sequence). The CDR3 loop reads CSARGSGRARQYNEQFF. The CDR3 DNA is TGCAGTGCTAGAGGTAGCGGGAGGGCCAGGCAATACAATGAGCAGTTCTTC.

At least ten counts were recorded for this clonotype. V gene TRBV5-1 combines with J gene TRBJ2-2; TRBD2 aligns across 13 bases. The CDR3 covers 17 residues. Germline loops: CDR1 SGHRS, CDR2 YFSETQ. V lost 4 bases and J lost 5; bases outside the gene matches: 8. The CDR3 is CASSPLAGGPWTGELFF. In DNA, the CDR3 is TGCGCCAGCAGCCCACTAGCGGGAGGGCCATGGACCGGGGAGCTGTTTTTT.

In this sample, this clonotype turned up many times. The chain carries TRBV12-3 or TRBV12-4 and TRBJ2-7, with 8 positions matching TRBD1. The J segment lost 1 base and the V segment lost 5 bases, leaving 4 bases of the junction unmatched. The CDR3 is 14 residues long. As DNA, the CDR3 is TGTGCCAGCAGTGACAGGGGCCCTTCCTACGAGCAGTACTTC. As protein: CASSDRGPSYEQYF.

This clonotype was picked up a small number of times. The gene calls are TRBV19 and TRBJ2-1; a weak D match, TRBD2 (6 bases). Trimming shortened V by 5 bases and J by 7 bases, and 15 bases separated the two germline ends. Germline values: CDR1 LNHDA, CDR2 SQIVND (reference sequence). This CDR3 is built from 14 residues. The CDR3 DNA sequence: TGTGCCAGTAGTCGGTCGGGAGTCGAAAATGAGCAGTTCTTC. Translating it yields CASSRSGVENEQFF.

This clonotype has ten or more counts. The chain recombines TRBV29-1 with TRBJ2-7, with 10 bases fitting TRBD1. The CDR3 is 14 amino acids. CDR1 and CDR2 (germline): SQVTM, ANQGSEA. Unmatched junction bases numbered 4, after V lost 2 bases and J lost 3 bases. This chain's CDR3 is CSVESWTGGYEQYF. CDR3 bases: TGCAGCGTTGAATCTTGGACAGGGGGCTACGAGCAGTACTTC.

This clonotype was recorded at least ten times. The V call is TRBV12-3 or TRBV12-4, the J call TRBJ2-5; tentatively, D is TRBD2 (6 bases). V was clipped by 6 bases and J by 6 bases, with 11 bases between them. The CDR3 is 12 residues long. The CDR3 sequence: CASREGPQTQYF. As DNA, the CDR3 is TGTGCCAGCAGGGAGGGCCCCCAGACCCAGTACTTC.

This clonotype was picked up many times. The chain joins TRBV21-1 to TRBJ2-1; whether TRBD1, the table's D call, matches the DNA was not checked. TRBV21-1 is shown as a pseudogene. This CDR3 contains 14 residues. CDR3 amino acids: CASSKVRDYNEQFF. The CDR3 DNA is TGTGCCAGCAGCAAAGTACGGGACTACAATGAGCAGTTCTTC.

V usage is TRBV6-1 and J usage is TRBJ2-7; 8 nucleotides line up with TRBD2. Unmatched junction bases numbered 2, after V lost 1 base and J lost 3 bases. The CDR3 is 14 amino acids. CDR1 and CDR2 (germline): MNHNS, SASEGT. The CDR3 DNA sequence: TGTGCCAGCAGTGAAGGGACTAGCTTCTACGAGCAGTACTTC. This sequence encodes CASSEGTSFYEQYF.

The CDR3 DNA follows: TGTGCCAGCTCCCATCATAGCGGGAGTTTCTCCTACGAGCAGTACTTC. Protein product: CASSHHSGSFSYEQYF. This chain links TRBV6-1 with TRBJ2-7; 9 bases agree with TRBD2. The ends lost 8 bases at V and 0 bases at J; junction bases unmatched: 11. The germline V gene has CDR1 MNHNS and CDR2 SASEGT. The CDR3 runs 16 residues.